Below, 12 T cell receptor beta chains from the same sample are listed, as sequenced in a study of cytomegalovirus exposure and HLA in healthy donors. The PCR used 60 Vbeta and 13 Jbeta primers. Assay: immunoSEQ multiplex PCR; the TCRdb copy retains only in-frame clones and omits some. The repertoire holds 180,000 or so clones, with 75% to 80% as singletons. The specimen sequenced was PBMCs. Receptors were obtained from a man in his fifties or sixties in good health and CMV-seropositive.

The chain has TRBV9 and TRBJ2-5, with 10 bases aligning to TRBD1. This CDR3 is built from 15 residues. Germline V gene sequence: CDR1 SGDLS, CDR2 YYNGEE. The V gene end was trimmed by 0 bases and the J gene end by 7 bases; junction bases not matched to a gene: 6. Here the CDR3 DNA reads TGTGCCAGCAGCGTAGGTGGGACAGGGGCCCGGACCCAGTACTTC. Amino acids: CASSVGGTGARTQYF.

This chain links TRBV6-5 with TRBJ1-5; the D gene is possibly TRBD1 (5 bases). Germline assignment: CDR1 MNHEY and CDR2 SVGAGI. The CDR3 runs to 13 residues. The germline V and J ends were trimmed by 8 bases and 2 bases, with 10 bases remaining between them. The CDR3 loop reads CASGGLGNQPQHF. In DNA, the CDR3 is TGTGCCAGCGGGGGACTGGGCAATCAGCCCCAGCATTTT.

The rearrangement uses TRBV6-5 and TRBJ1-1; D unresolved. Germline V lookup: CDR1 MNHEY, CDR2 SVGAGI. V lost 0 bases, J lost 1 base, and 9 bases lay in between. The CDR3 is made up of 15 amino acids. The CDR3 loop is CASSYSTGRNTEAFF. Here the CDR3 DNA reads TGTGCCAGCAGTTACTCGACGGGGAGGAACACTGAAGCTTTCTTT.

The rearrangement joins TRBV6-5 to TRBJ2-7, with a possible D match to TRBD1 (6 bases). Trimming cost V 4 bases and J 3 bases, with 19 bases left between them. The CDR3 loop spans 16 amino acids. Germline assignment: CDR1 MNHEY and CDR2 SVGAGI. CDR3 nucleotides: TGTGCCAGCAGTTCCGAGTTAGGGGGTCATAGCTACGAGCAGTACTTC. This translates into CASSSELGGHSYEQYF.

This clone was picked up one time. This chain connects TRBV7-6 to TRBJ2-1; TRBD1 matches at 7 bases. The germline V gene encodes CDR1 SGHVS and CDR2 FNYEAQ. This CDR3 comprises 14 residues. Unmatched junction bases numbered 12, after V lost 7 bases and J lost 9 bases. CDR3 nucleotide sequence: TGTGCCAGCACTCCGGGACAGTCAGGGTCTGAGCAGTTCTTC. The encoded protein is CASTPGQSGSEQFF.

The chain employs TRBV9 and TRBJ1-4; perhaps TRBD1 as D (6 bases). V was cut by 3 bases and J by 0 bases, with 21 bases left in between. CDR3 size: 19 residues. Germline V gene sequence: CDR1 SGDLS, CDR2 YYNGEE. The CDR3 sequence is CASSAPTGDPPATNEKLFF. CDR3 DNA: TGTGCCAGCAGCGCACCGACAGGTGACCCACCGGCAACTAATGAAAAACTGTTTTTT.

The J gene is TRBJ1-2, the V gene TRBV2, with D unclear. Germline CDR1 reads SNHLY; CDR2 reads FYNNEI. The CDR3 has 15 amino acids. V was shortened by 0 bases and J by 0 bases, with 8 bases between the two germline ends. This CDR3 reads CASSEAWASNYGYTF. CDR3 sequence (DNA): TGTGCCAGCAGTGAAGCGTGGGCTTCTAACTATGGCTACACCTTC.

V gene TRBV5-1 combines with J gene TRBJ2-7, with D perhaps matching TRBD2 (6 bases). V dropped 1 base and J dropped 2 bases, with 13 bases sitting between them. Germline V CDR1 and CDR2: SGHRS, YFSETQ. This CDR3 is 15 amino acids long. CDR3 in DNA: TGCGCCAGCAGCTTGTTCAGTAGCGGCGCCTACGAGCAGTACTTC. It is translated as CASSLFSSGAYEQYF.

The V gene is TRBV7-2, the J gene TRBJ2-1; 9 bases agree with TRBD1. The length of the CDR3 is 15 residues. The germline V gene has CDR1 SGHTA and CDR2 FQGNSA. V shed 5 bases and J 9 bases; nucleotides not matched to a gene: 11. The DNA of the CDR3 is TGTGCCAGCAGCCAGGGACAGGGACTGCTTACTGAGCAGTTCTTC. It specifies CASSQGQGLLTEQFF.

This clone was counted a few times. CDR3 DNA: TGCGCCAGCAGCACGGACAGGGGGAACACTGAAGCTTTCTTT. It specifies CASSTDRGNTEAFF. This chain connects TRBV5-1 to TRBJ1-1; 9 bases align to TRBD1. CDR1 SGHRS and CDR2 YFSETQ come from the germline V gene. The ends lost 4 bases at V and 1 base at J; junction bases unmatched: 2. This CDR3 spans 14 amino acids. Combining the CDR3 with reference TRBV5-1 and TRBJ1-1 gives the whole variable domain KAGVTQTPRYLIKTRGQQVTLSCSPISGHRSVSWYQQTPGQGLQFLFEYFSETQRNKGNFPGRFSGRQFSNSRSEMNVSTLELGDSALYLCASSTDRGNTEAFFGQGTRLTVV.

The sample holds a few counts of this clone. The chain recombines TRBV16 with TRBJ1-1; D may be TRBD1 (5 bases). Looked up from germline, CDR1 is KGHSY and CDR2 is FQNENV. The CDR3 runs 17 residues. The V end lost 4 bases, the J end lost 3 bases, and 21 bases lay between the germline ends. The CDR3 spells CASSLNPDKRGDTEAFF. The CDR3 nucleotides are TGTGCCAGCAGCCTCAACCCTGACAAGCGGGGGGACACTGAAGCTTTCTTT.

This rearrangement joins TRBV9 to TRBJ1-1; D might be TRBD1 (5 bases). Germline CDR1 is SGDLS and CDR2 is YYNGEE. The length of the CDR3 is 15 residues. Trimming stripped 0 bases from V and 1 base from J, with 10 bases between. The CDR3 bases are TGTGCCAGCAGCGTAGGGGGGGGGACGAACACTGAAGCTTTCTTT. Protein: CASSVGGGTNTEAFF.